One sample yielded the 29 T cell receptor beta chains listed below, sequenced in a study of T cell changes during pregnancy in multiple sclerosis. The table came from immunoSEQ multiplex PCR; TCRdb's copy has only in-frame clones and leaves some out. The sample holds around 30,000 clones; 85% to 95% are singletons and the top ten take 6.2%. The specimen was CD8+ T cells from peripheral blood mononuclear cells, collected before pregnancy. Source of these receptors: a female donor with multiple sclerosis, enrolled in a pregnancy study.

V gene TRBV11-2 combines with J gene TRBJ2-1; 10 bases agree with TRBD2. Germline loops: CDR1 SGHAT, CDR2 FQNNGV. J lost 3 bases, V lost 5 bases, and 4 bases had no gene match. The CDR3 is made up of 15 amino acids. The CDR3 nucleotides read TGTGCCAGCAGCCCAGGACTAGCGGACTACAATGAGCAGTTCTTC. It specifies CASSPGLADYNEQFF.

This rearrangement joins TRBV5-4 to TRBJ2-3, with D unresolved. CDR1 is SGHNT and CDR2 is YYREEE in the germline V gene (reference sequence). The ends were cut back, 1 base at V and 1 base at J, with 7 bases in the middle. The CDR3 has 14 residues. This chain's CDR3 is CASSLLRRTDTQYF. The DNA of the CDR3 is TGTGCCAGCAGCTTGCTGCGGCGCACAGATACGCAGTATTTT.

V usage is TRBV13 and J usage is TRBJ2-4; a weak D match, TRBD2 (5 bases). Trimming stripped 1 base from V and 6 bases from J, with 13 bases between. CDR3 length: 15 amino acids. Germline-derived CDR1 and CDR2 are PRHDT and FYEKMQ (reference sequence). The CDR3 bases are TGTGCCAGCAGCTTAGACTCTAGTCGGGGAAACATTCAGTACTTC. Amino acid sequence: CASSLDSSRGNIQYF. Filled out from reference TRBV13 and TRBJ2-4, the complete variable domain reads AAGVIQSPRHLIKEKRETATLKCYPIPRHDTVYWYQQGPGQDPQFLISFYEKMQSDKGSIPDRFSAQQFSDYHSELNMSSLELGDSALYFCASSLDSSRGNIQYFGAGTRLSVL.

The V call is TRBV27, the J call TRBJ2-1, with 8 positions matching TRBD1. This CDR3 is 14 amino acids long. Trimming cost V 4 bases and J 5 bases; bases outside gene matches: 4. CDR1 and CDR2 (germline): MNHEY, SMNVEV (reference sequence). CDR3: CASSSDRDNNEQFF. CDR3 nucleotides: TGTGCCAGCAGTTCGGACAGGGATAACAATGAGCAGTTCTTC.

In this sample, this clone turned up once. The chain recombines TRBV7-9 with TRBJ2-2; a weak D match, TRBD2 (6 bases). V gave up 5 bases and J gave up 3 bases, with 19 bases separating them. This CDR3 region has 17 residues. Germline values: CDR1 SEHNR, CDR2 FQNEAQ (reference sequence). CDR3 in DNA: TGTGCCAGCAGCCCCCTCCACGGAGGGCTCGACACCGGGGAGCTGTTTTTT. Translated, it gives CASSPLHGGLDTGELFF. The full variable domain, completed using reference TRBV7-9 and TRBJ2-2, is DTGVSQNPRHKITKRGQNVTFRCDPISEHNRLYWYRQTLGQGPEFLTYFQNEAQLEKSRLLSDRFSAERPKGSFSTLEIQRTEQGDSAMYLCASSPLHGGLDTGELFFGEGSRLTVL.

The chain joins TRBV4-3 to TRBJ2-2; 7 nucleotides match TRBD2. CDR1 and CDR2 from the germline V gene are LGHNA and YSLEER. The CDR3 is 18 residues long. The V segment lost 0 bases and the J segment 0 bases; nucleotides outside the gene matches: 7. The DNA of the CDR3 is TGCGCCAGCAGCCAAGAAAAGGGAGGGCTCGCGAACACCGGGGAGCTGTTTTTT. Translated: CASSQEKGGLANTGELFF.

The rearrangement joins TRBV11-1 to TRBJ1-2, with D perhaps matching TRBD1 (6 bases). The germline V gene encodes CDR1 SGHAT and CDR2 FQDESV (reference sequence). CDR3 length: 13 amino acids. Trimming left V 2 bases short and J 6 bases short, with 10 bases between. The CDR3 nucleotides read TGTGCCAGCAGCTTAAACAGGGAGAATGGCTACACCTTC. Its translation is CASSLNRENGYTF.

In this sample, this clone turned up once. The V and J genes are TRBV28 and TRBJ2-3; 7 bases fit TRBD2. The CDR3 runs 14 residues. V trimming: 2 bases; J trimming: 4 bases; junction bases outside the gene matches: 3. Germline CDR1 MDHEN, CDR2 SYDVKM. In nucleotides, the CDR3 is TGTGCCAGCAGTTTACGGGAGGAGTCAGATACGCAGTATTTT. This codes for CASSLREESDTQYF.

The CDR3 nucleotides are TGTGCCAGCAGCGCAGGGGGACTAGCGGGATGGAATGAGCAGTTCTTC. It specifies CASSAGGLAGWNEQFF. The chain has TRBV9 and TRBJ2-1, with 13 bases fitting TRBD2. With V trimmed by 3 bases and J by 7 bases, 7 bases remained unmatched. Germline V lookup: CDR1 SGDLS, CDR2 YYNGEE. The CDR3 is 16 amino acids.

V and J are TRBV11-3 and TRBJ2-2; D call uncertain. This CDR3 is 16 amino acids long. The V end was cut by 3 bases, the J end by 8 bases, with 19 bases between. Germline CDR1 and CDR2: SGHNT and YENEEA. CDR3 region: CASSFPRMVSPGELFF. CDR3 nucleotide sequence: TGTGCCAGCAGCTTCCCCAGGATGGTGTCACCGGGGGAGCTGTTTTTT.

The chain has TRBV18 and TRBJ2-3; 12 bases line up with TRBD2. Germline CDR1 reads KGHSH; CDR2 reads LQKENI. V shed 4 bases, J shed 2 bases, and the junction held 7 bases outside the gene matches. This CDR3 comprises 17 residues. The DNA of the CDR3 is TGTGCCAGCTCACATTCGACTAGCGGGAGCCTCACAGATACGCAGTATTTT. Residues: CASSHSTSGSLTDTQYF.

The chain combines TRBV7-6 with TRBJ2-7; tentatively, D is TRBD2 (5 bases). The CDR3 is 13 amino acids. The V end was cut by 0 bases, the J end by 2 bases, with 5 bases between. Germline V gene sequence: CDR1 SGHVS, CDR2 FNYEAQ. The CDR3 sequence: CASSLAEAYEQYF. In DNA form, the CDR3 reads TGTGCCAGCAGCTTAGCGGAGGCCTACGAGCAGTACTTC.

The chain recombines TRBV7-3 with TRBJ2-1, with 11 bases identical to TRBD2. J gave up 2 bases and V 5 bases, and 5 bases lay outside the gene matches. CDR1 is SGHTA and CDR2 is FQGTGA in the germline V gene. This CDR3 contains 16 residues. For the CDR3, the DNA is TGTGCCAGCAGCCCGACTAGCGGGGTTACCTACAATGAGCAGTTCTTC. It codes for CASSPTSGVTYNEQFF.

The gene calls are TRBV30 and TRBJ2-1; TRBD2 might be the D (6 bases). Germline V gene data show CDR1 as GTSNPN and CDR2 as SVGIG (reference sequence). Trimming shortened V by 2 bases and J by 4 bases, and 12 bases separated the two germline ends. The CDR3 contains 14 residues. In nucleotides, the CDR3 is TGTGCCTGGAGTCTCCGGGAGTTTTACAATGAGCAGTTCTTC. As protein: CAWSLREFYNEQFF.

The chain couples TRBV2 to TRBJ2-1; 7 bases fit TRBD2. The CDR3 length is 16 residues. Germline CDR1 reads SNHLY; CDR2 reads FYNNEI. V lost 8 bases to trimming and J lost 4 bases; unmatched junction nucleotides: 14. Here the CDR3 reads CASRMGAGVLYNEQFF. As DNA, the CDR3 is TGTGCCAGCCGGATGGGCGCGGGAGTACTTTACAATGAGCAGTTCTTC.

The rearrangement uses TRBV11-3 and TRBJ2-5, with 7 bases aligning to TRBD1. CDR1 and CDR2 (germline): SGHNT, YENEEA. This CDR3 is built from 15 residues. V was pared by 4 bases and J by 3 bases, with 8 bases of the junction left unmatched. The CDR3 is CASSSRRGGEETQYF. CDR3 sequence (DNA): TGTGCCAGCAGCTCCAGAAGAGGGGGCGAAGAGACCCAGTACTTC.

This chain connects TRBV19 to TRBJ1-5; D not certain. Looked up from germline, CDR1 is LNHDA and CDR2 is SQIVND (reference sequence). The CDR3 is made up of 12 amino acids. V was trimmed by 7 bases and J by 6 bases, leaving 10 bases between them. The CDR3 coding sequence is TGTGCCAGTACCGTCGGTGGTCAGCCCCAGCATTTT. Encoded protein: CASTVGGQPQHF.

This clone was counted a single time. The gene calls are TRBV21-1 and TRBJ1-3; whether TRBD1, the table's D call, matches the DNA was not checked. TRBV21-1 is a pseudogene segment. The CDR3 has 17 amino acids. As DNA, the CDR3 is TGTGCCAGCAGCAAAGGTCTTAGGGGAAACTCTGGAAACACCATATATTTT. Protein sequence: CASSKGLRGNSGNTIYF.

V and J are TRBV5-1 and TRBJ2-7; 10 nucleotides agree with TRBD2. The trim removed 4 bases at V and 0 bases at J, leaving 4 bases unmatched. The CDR3 spans 15 residues. Per the germline V gene, CDR1 is SGHRS and CDR2 is YFSETQ. The CDR3 sequence is CASSTGTSVSYEQYF. CDR3 bases: TGCGCCAGCAGCACCGGGACTAGCGTCTCCTACGAGCAGTACTTC.

The chain couples TRBV4-3 to TRBJ2-5, with D possibly matching TRBD1 (6 bases). The CDR3 spans 14 residues. Germline assignment: CDR1 LGHNA and CDR2 YSLEER. V was cut by 0 bases and J by 5 bases, with 10 bases left in between. CDR3 residues: CASSQDSGDETQYF. CDR3 nucleotides: TGCGCCAGCAGCCAAGATTCAGGGGACGAGACCCAGTACTTC.

This chain links TRBV6-4 with TRBJ2-7, with TRBD2 matching over 9 bases. J was trimmed by 3 bases and V by 4 bases; bases with no gene match: 19. Per the germline V gene, CDR1 is MRHNA and CDR2 is SNTAGT. This CDR3 has 19 residues. The CDR3 loop reads CASSANLGGTSGLNYEQYF. The CDR3, as DNA: TGTGCCAGCAGTGCCAATTTAGGGGGTACTAGCGGGTTAAACTACGAGCAGTACTTC.

The V call is TRBV27, the J call TRBJ2-2, with 9 positions matching TRBD2. With 6 bases clipped from V and 1 base from J, the junction kept 6 bases outside the gene matches. Germline assignment: CDR1 MNHEY and CDR2 SMNVEV (reference sequence). This CDR3 has 16 residues. CDR3: CASSQRLAVNTGELFF. DNA of the CDR3: TGTGCCAGCAGCCAGAGACTAGCGGTGAACACCGGGGAGCTGTTTTTT.

The J gene is TRBJ1-1, the V gene TRBV10-2; 10 bases fit TRBD1. V gave up 8 bases and J gave up 4 bases; unmatched junction bases: 1. Germline V gives CDR1 WSHSY, CDR2 SAAADI. The CDR3 totals 12 residues. The CDR3 reads CASRTGGTEAFF. The CDR3 coding sequence is TGCGCCAGCCGGACAGGGGGCACTGAAGCTTTCTTT.

The chain has TRBV19 and TRBJ1-2; TRBD1 is a possible D gene (5 bases). The V gene's germline CDR1 is LNHDA and CDR2 SQIVND (reference sequence). This CDR3 region has 15 residues. Trimming stripped 0 bases from V and 6 bases from J, with 14 bases between. The chain's CDR3 is CASSIEGGPGNGYTF. The CDR3 DNA follows: TGTGCCAGTAGTATAGAGGGAGGGCCAGGGAATGGCTACACCTTC.

The chain joins TRBV5-1 to TRBJ2-5; 9 nucleotides line up with TRBD1. CDR1 is SGHRS, CDR2 YFSETQ, per germline. The CDR3 has 15 residues. The ends lost 0 bases at V and 5 bases at J; junction bases unmatched: 5. This chain's CDR3 is CASSLDGTGWETQYF. As DNA, the CDR3 is TGCGCCAGCAGCTTGGACGGGACAGGGTGGGAGACCCAGTACTTC.

This chain connects TRBV2 to TRBJ2-7, with 14 nucleotides matching TRBD2. Germline CDR1 reads SNHLY; CDR2 reads FYNNEI. With V trimmed by 6 bases and J by 0 bases, 7 bases remained unmatched. The CDR3 extends over 17 amino acids. Here the CDR3 reads CASRGLAGGGSSYEQYF. The DNA for the CDR3 is TGTGCCAGCAGAGGACTAGCGGGAGGAGGTTCCTCCTACGAGCAGTACTTC. The whole variable domain, filled in from reference TRBV2 and TRBJ2-7, reads EPEVTQTPSHQVTQMGQEVILRCVPISNHLYFYWYRQILGQKVEFLVSFYNNEISEKSEIFDDQFSVERPDGSNFTLKIRSTKLEDSAMYFCASRGLAGGGSSYEQYFGPGTRLTVT.

The rearrangement joins TRBV4-2 to TRBJ1-4; weak D call: TRBD1 (5 bases). Germline CDR1 and CDR2: LGHNA and YNFKEQ. The CDR3 spans 16 residues. V lost 6 bases and J 3 bases, leaving 17 bases between the germline ends. The CDR3 here is CASSPRSGGANEKLFF. The CDR3, as DNA: TGTGCCAGCAGTCCGCGCTCGGGAGGGGCTAATGAAAAACTGTTTTTT.

The CDR3 nucleotides are TGTGCCAGTAGTATTACCCGCGGCCTAGCGGGAAATGAGCAGTTCTTC. As protein: CASSITRGLAGNEQFF. The chain carries TRBV19 and TRBJ2-1; TRBD2 matches 9 bases. From germline, CDR1 is LNHDA and CDR2 SQIVND (reference sequence). The CDR3 has 16 residues. The V segment lost 3 bases and the J segment 7 bases; nucleotides outside the gene matches: 10.

The CDR3 protein is CASSPGGSPINYGYTF. DNA for the CDR3: TGTGCCAGCAGCCCAGGGGGGTCCCCTATTAACTATGGCTACACCTTC. The V gene is TRBV9, the J gene TRBJ1-2; 7 bases align to TRBD1. Trimming at V came to 4 bases and at J to 1 base, leaving 10 bases not matched to a gene. The germline CDR1 and CDR2 sequences are SGDLS and YYNGEE. The CDR3 consists of 16 residues.